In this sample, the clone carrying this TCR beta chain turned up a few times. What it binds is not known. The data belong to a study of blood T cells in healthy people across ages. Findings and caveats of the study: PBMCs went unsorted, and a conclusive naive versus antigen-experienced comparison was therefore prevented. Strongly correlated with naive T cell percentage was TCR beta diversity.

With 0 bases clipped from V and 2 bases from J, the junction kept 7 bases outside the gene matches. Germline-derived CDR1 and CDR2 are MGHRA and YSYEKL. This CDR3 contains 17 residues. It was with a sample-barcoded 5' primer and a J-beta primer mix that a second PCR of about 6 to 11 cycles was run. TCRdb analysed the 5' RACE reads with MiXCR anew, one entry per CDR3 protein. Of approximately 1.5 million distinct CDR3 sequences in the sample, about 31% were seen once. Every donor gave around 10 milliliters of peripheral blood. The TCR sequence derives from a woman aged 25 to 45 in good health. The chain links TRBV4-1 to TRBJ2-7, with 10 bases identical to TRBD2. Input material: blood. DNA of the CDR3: TGCGCCAGCAGCCAAGATTCCCTCAGCGGGGGGGCCTACGAGCAGTACTTC. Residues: CASSQDSLSGGAYEQYF.